This TCR beta chain was observed in a study of OX40 agonist ivuxolimab in advanced cancers. Study details: Each dose-escalation patient presented with hepatocellular carcinoma, melanoma, renal cell or head and neck cancer. Of the patients, three showed partial responses, one with hepatocellular carcinoma and two with cutaneous melanoma. The study's findings and limits: A proportion of nonresponders additionally exhibited low normalized T-cell clonal expansion. Partial responders at 0.1-3.0 mg/kg showed near-lowest clonal expansion.

Sequencing was performed with immunoSEQ multiplex PCR; in TCRdb, only in-frame clones are kept and a portion is missing. The data contain 60,000 to 70,000 clones, 90% of them singletons. About this clone: The target antigen is unknown.

Sequenced material: CD4+ or CD8+ T cells sorted from blood, taken in a trial of the OX40 agonist ivuxolimab. The TCR originated in an adult with an advanced solid tumor such as melanoma, head and neck, liver or kidney cancer.

The CDR3 nucleotides read TGTGCCAGCAGTTTAGTCGCTAACTATGGCTACACCTTC. Translation: CASSLVANYGYTF. The chain combines TRBV28 with TRBJ1-2, with D hard to call. CDR1 and CDR2 (germline): MDHEN, SYDVKM. This CDR3 region has 13 residues. The V gene lost 2 bases and the J gene lost 0 bases, with 4 bases spanning the gap.